The T cell receptor beta chain described here comes from a study of cytomegalovirus exposure and HLA in healthy donors. General observations from the study: As immune exposure information, only CMV serostatus was available. In a later analysis, HLA-associated TCR beta chains were more clonally expanded than equally common others.

Regarding this clone: Its antigen is unidentified.

There were likely unrecorded immune exposures, though donors were nominally healthy when sampled. Vbeta (60) and Jbeta (13) primers were used in the PCR. Sequencing used immunoSEQ multiplex PCR; TCRdb keeps in-frame clones, though not all of them. The sample shows about 110,000 clones, around three quarters of them seen only once. CDR3 size: 13 residues. V shed 3 bases and J shed 6 bases, with 9 bases lying between them. CDR1 and CDR2 from the germline V gene are SNHLY and FYNNEI. The rearrangement uses TRBV2 and TRBJ2-1, with a possible D match to TRBD2 (5 bases). Sequenced sample: PBMCs. This receptor was taken from a man aged 50 to 59 in good health and CMV-seropositive. The CDR3 DNA reads as TGTGCCAGCAGTGAGCGGGTCCGCAATGAGCAGTTCTTC. Its translation: CASSERVRNEQFF. The whole variable domain, remainder taken from reference TRBV2 and TRBJ2-1, is EPEVTQTPSHQVTQMGQEVILRCVPISNHLYFYWYRQILGQKVEFLVSFYNNEISEKSEIFDDQFSVERPDGSNFTLKIRSTKLEDSAMYFCASSERVRNEQFFGPGTRLTVL.